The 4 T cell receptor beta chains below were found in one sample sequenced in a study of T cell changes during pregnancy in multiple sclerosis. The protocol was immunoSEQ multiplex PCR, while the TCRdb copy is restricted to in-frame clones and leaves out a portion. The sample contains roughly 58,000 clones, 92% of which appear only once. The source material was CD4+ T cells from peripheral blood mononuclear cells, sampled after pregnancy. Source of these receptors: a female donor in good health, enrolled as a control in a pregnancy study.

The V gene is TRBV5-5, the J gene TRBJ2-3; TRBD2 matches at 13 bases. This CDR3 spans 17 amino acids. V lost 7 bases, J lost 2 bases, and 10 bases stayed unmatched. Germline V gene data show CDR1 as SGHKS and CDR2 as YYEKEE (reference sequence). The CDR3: CASFPRGLAGNTDTQYF. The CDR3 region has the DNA TGTGCCAGCTTTCCGAGGGGACTAGCGGGGAACACAGATACGCAGTATTTT.

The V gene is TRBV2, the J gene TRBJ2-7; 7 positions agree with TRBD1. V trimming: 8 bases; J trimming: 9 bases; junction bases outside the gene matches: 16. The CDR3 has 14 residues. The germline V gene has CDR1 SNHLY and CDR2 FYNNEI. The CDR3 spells CASRGTVPLFGQYF. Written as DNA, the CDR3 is TGTGCCAGCCGTGGGACAGTCCCTCTTTTCGGGCAGTACTTC.

The CDR3 DNA reads TGTGCCACGACCTTTAGCAGGGGTATTAACACTGAAGCTTTCTTT. This gives the protein CATTFSRGINTEAFF. The chain recombines TRBV15 with TRBJ1-1; possible D gene TRBD1, 6 bases. V shed 9 bases and J shed 2 bases, with 19 bases lying between them. The CDR3 contains 15 residues. Germline CDR1 and CDR2: LNHNV and YYDKDF (reference sequence).

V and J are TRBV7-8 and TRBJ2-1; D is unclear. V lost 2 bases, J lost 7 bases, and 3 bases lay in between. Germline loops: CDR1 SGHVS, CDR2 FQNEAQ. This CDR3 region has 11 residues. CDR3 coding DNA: TGTGCCAGCAGCTTATCTAATGAGCAGTTCTTC. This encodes CASSLSNEQFF.